The 8 T cell receptor beta chains below all came from one sample that was sequenced in a study of shared clonotypes between healthy human individuals. The data were produced by immunoSEQ multiplex PCR, yet TCRdb's version contains in-frame clones alone and is incomplete. The profile shows some 680,000 clones, around 73% of them singletons. The sequencing input was memory CD4+ T cells sorted from blood. Specified subset: CD45RA-negative fraction. The receptors originated from a woman in her 30s in good health.

This clone was seen a single time. The V and J genes are TRBV15 and TRBJ1-2, with D possibly being TRBD1 (5 bases). Trimming stripped 1 base from V and 4 bases from J, with 7 bases between. The CDR3 covers 13 residues. Germline CDR1 and CDR2: LNHNV and YYDKDF (reference sequence). The CDR3 spells CATSRGQSYGYTF. The CDR3 nucleotides are TGTGCCACCAGCAGAGGACAGTCCTATGGCTACACCTTC.

This chain uses TRBV7-3 with TRBJ2-1; D remains unclear. V was trimmed by 5 bases and J by 5 bases, leaving 10 bases between them. This CDR3 has 13 residues. From germline, CDR1 is SGHTA and CDR2 FQGTGA. This CDR3 is CASSPFRNNEQFF. The CDR3 DNA follows: TGTGCCAGCAGCCCCTTCCGGAACAATGAGCAGTTCTTC.

This clone is a singleton in its sample. V usage is TRBV10-3 and J usage is TRBJ2-7; the match to TRBD2 covers 12 bases. With V trimmed by 5 bases and J by 4 bases, 6 bases remained unmatched. CDR1 and CDR2 (germline): ENHRY, SYGVKD. This CDR3 comprises 15 residues. CDR3 amino acids: CAISTRTSGIYEQYF. Here the CDR3 DNA reads TGTGCCATCAGTACAAGGACTAGCGGGATTTACGAGCAGTACTTC.

The V and J genes are TRBV6-6 and TRBJ2-1; 7 bases are shared with TRBD1. The germline V gene has CDR1 MNHNY and CDR2 SVGAGI (reference sequence). V lost 5 bases and J lost 2; bases outside the gene matches: 3. This CDR3 is built from 14 residues. The CDR3 region has the DNA TGTGCCAGCAGTCGAACAGGGGCCTACAATGAGCAGTTCTTC. This codes for CASSRTGAYNEQFF.

This clone was picked up one time. The chain uses TRBV28 and TRBJ2-7, with D hard to call. This CDR3 comprises 14 residues. Trimming took 7 bases from V and 1 from J, leaving 14 bases between them. CDR1 and CDR2 (germline): MDHEN, SYDVKM. Written as DNA, the CDR3 is TGTGCCAGCAAACCTCCCAGCCTATCCTACGAGCAGTACTTC. The encoded protein is CASKPPSLSYEQYF.

V and J are TRBV28 and TRBJ1-5; D gene ambiguous. Trimming shortened V by 1 base and J by 4 bases, and 23 bases separated the two germline ends. CDR3 length equals 19 residues. The germline gives CDR1 MDHEN, CDR2 SYDVKM. CDR3 in DNA: TGTGCCAGCAGTTTATTTGGAACAAAAGCGGGAATAGTTAATCAGCCCCAGCATTTT. Protein sequence: CASSLFGTKAGIVNQPQHF.

Of note for this clone: Compared with germline, one end of the junction differs, possibly owing to a read error. V and J are TRBV6-6 and TRBJ2-7; unclear D gene. Per the germline V gene, CDR1 is MNHNY and CDR2 is SVGAGI (reference sequence). The CDR3 loop spans 11 amino acids. The CDR3 here is CASSYSDEQYF. For the CDR3, the DNA is TGTGCCAGCAGTTACTCCGACGAGCAGTACTTC.

V is TRBV5-1 and J is TRBJ2-7; 8 bases line up with TRBD1. With 0 bases clipped from V and 5 bases from J, the junction kept 7 bases outside the gene matches. This CDR3 has 15 residues. CDR1 and CDR2 (germline): SGHRS, YFSETQ. CDR3 in DNA: TGCGCCAGCAGCTTGGCGTCAGGGGGCACCCACGAGCAGTACTTC. Translated, it gives CASSLASGGTHEQYF. Filled out from reference TRBV5-1 and TRBJ2-7, the complete variable domain reads KAGVTQTPRYLIKTRGQQVTLSCSPISGHRSVSWYQQTPGQGLQFLFEYFSETQRNKGNFPGRFSGRQFSNSRSEMNVSTLELGDSALYLCASSLASGGTHEQYFGPGTRLTVT.